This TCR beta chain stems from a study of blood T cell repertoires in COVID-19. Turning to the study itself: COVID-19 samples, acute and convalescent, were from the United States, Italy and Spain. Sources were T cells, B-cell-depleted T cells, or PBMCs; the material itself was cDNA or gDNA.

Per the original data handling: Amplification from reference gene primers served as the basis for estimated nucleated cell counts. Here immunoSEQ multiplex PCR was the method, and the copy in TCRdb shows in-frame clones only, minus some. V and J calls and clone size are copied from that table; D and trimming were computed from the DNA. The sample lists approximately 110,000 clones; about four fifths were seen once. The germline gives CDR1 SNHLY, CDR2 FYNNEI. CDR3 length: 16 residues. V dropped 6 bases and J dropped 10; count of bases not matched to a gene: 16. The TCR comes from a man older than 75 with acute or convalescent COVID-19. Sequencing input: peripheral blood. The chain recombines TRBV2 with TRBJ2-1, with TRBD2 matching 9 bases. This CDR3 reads CASSELPGGRAWEQFF. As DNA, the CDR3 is TGTGCCAGCAGCGAACTCCCTGGCGGGAGGGCCTGGGAGCAGTTCTTC. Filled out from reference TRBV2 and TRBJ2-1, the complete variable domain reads EPEVTQTPSHQVTQMGQEVILRCVPISNHLYFYWYRQILGQKVEFLVSFYNNEISEKSEIFDDQFSVERPDGSNFTLKIRSTKLEDSAMYFCASSELPGGRAWEQFFGPGTRLTVL.